This note documents a single T cell receptor (beta chain) sequence. What it binds is unknown. Germline V lookup: CDR1 MNHEY, CDR2 SVGAGI. Trimming took 1 base from V and 4 from J; bases not matched to a gene: 4. The CDR3 contains 16 residues. Survey-level immunoSEQ v3.0 assays were run. Only in-frame clones appear in the TCRdb table, and some are missing; sequencing was by immunoSEQ multiplex PCR. The table records under 5,500 clones, roughly 91% of them present only once. This specimen belongs to a study of long-term antiretroviral therapy in people with HIV. Study results and caveats: Controls had broader CDR3 length ranges than HIV repertoires did. The repertoire was dominated at all time points by clones expanded before ART.

Until DNA extraction, the samples held between roughly 0.9-10 million cryopreserved PBMC. The rearrangement joins TRBV6-5 to TRBJ2-5; 12 positions match TRBD2. The sample here was unsorted PBMCs, taken 1.3 years after starting antiretroviral therapy. The source is a woman aged 45-65 years with HIV. The CDR3 region has the DNA TGTGCCAGCAGTTACTTCCTAGCGGGGGGGCGAGAGACCCAGTACTTC. It codes for CASSYFLAGGRETQYF.